This T cell receptor beta chain was captured by sequencing in a study of CD8+CD57+ T cells in acquired aplastic anemia. Study-level points and caveats: There were 25 to 35 CD8+ CDR3 sequences that occurred in both patients and controls.

This clonotype occurred once. Its matching antigen is unknown. Genomic DNA constituted the template upon which TCR beta VDJ and CDR3 profiling was performed. TCRdb re-derived calls from the reads in MiXCR, one entry per CDR3 protein. The table has roughly 280,000 distinct CDR3 sequences, 50% to 65% seen once; the top ten hold roughly 1.2%. Patients chosen for sequencing had shown CD8+CD57+ cell expansion by flow cytometry. All patients had severe acquired aplastic anemia. Trimming stripped 7 bases from V and 0 bases from J, with 9 bases between. Germline V lookup: CDR1 SNHLY, CDR2 FYNNEI. This CDR3 has 14 amino acids.

The sequence came from a human donor with aplastic anemia. The sample taken for sequencing was sorted CD4+, CD8+, or CD8+CD57+ T cells (not recorded which) from PBMCs. This chain joins TRBV2 and TRBJ1-4; unclear D gene. The CDR3 nucleotides read TGTGCCAGCAACTTACTTGCAACTAATGAAAAACTGTTTTTT. Translating gives CASNLLATNEKLFF.